This entry features one TCR beta chain sequence. Its specificity is not known. The sample is drawn from a study of T cell responses to AZD1222 COVID-19 vaccine. Data came from immunoSEQ multiplex PCR; TCRdb stores just in-frame clones and leaves some out. The sample lists around 80,000 clones; 83% were seen once. Germline V gives CDR1 LGHDT, CDR2 YNNKEL (reference sequence). The CDR3 totals 17 residues. The trim removed 0 bases at V and 0 bases at J, leaving 2 bases unmatched. Study findings and constraints: Most donors were white British, females outnumbered males, and clonal diversity was possibly underestimated. Spike-specific TCR breadth and depth went up after people got two AZD1222 doses. Of spike-specific TCRs, nearly half reportedly target regions left unmutated in variants. CD4 TCRs linked to vaccination spanned spike, dominating at 160-218 and 743-854.

Sequencing used peripheral blood, obtained 28 days after the second AZD1222 dose. V usage is TRBV3-1 (or the pseudogene TRBV3-2) and J usage is TRBJ2-3; 11 nucleotides line up with TRBD2. This TCR was recovered from an adult who received the AZD1222 COVID-19 vaccine. The CDR3 sequence is CASSQDGLAGSTDTQYF. CDR3 bases: TGTGCCAGCAGCCAAGACGGACTAGCGGGTAGCACAGATACGCAGTATTTT.